The 30 T cell receptor beta chains in this list originate from one sample, sequenced in a study of human T cells and chemical hapten exposure. Described time point: patch test 3, about 24 weeks after DPC sensitization. Treatment denoted: therapeutic diphenylcyclopropenone sensitization with weekly scalp DPC. One entry per CDR3 protein, called by TCRdb with MiXCR from the RACE reads. The table lists over 75,000 distinct CDR3 sequences, roughly a tenth of them singletons. Source: whole blood, taken in connection with sensitization to the hapten diphenylcyclopropenone (DPC). All receptors derive from a woman in her 30s with alopecia areata. Some clones in this sample may be carry-over from other donors' samples.

V is TRBV6-2 or TRBV6-3 and J is TRBJ2-7; 11 nucleotides align to TRBD1. Germline values: CDR1 MNHEY, CDR2 SVGEGT. V gave up 0 bases and J gave up 3 bases; unmatched junction bases: 1. This CDR3 has 15 amino acids. The CDR3 DNA follows: TGTGCCAGCAGTTACTCCGGGACAGGGGGCTACGAGCAGTACTTC. It is translated as CASSYSGTGGYEQYF.

This clonotype has ten or more counts. The chain combines TRBV20-1 with TRBJ2-7, with D perhaps TRBD2 (5 bases). This CDR3 has 13 amino acids. Germline CDR1 reads DFQATT; CDR2 reads SNEGSKA (reference sequence). Trimming shortened V by 1 base and J by 5 bases, and 12 bases separated the two germline ends. CDR3 region: CSARVRGRNEQYF. Written as DNA, the CDR3 is TGCAGTGCTAGAGTTCGGGGTAGAAACGAGCAGTACTTC.

Points on this clonotype: A much bigger clone sits one base away, suggesting this may be a read error. The CDR3 protein is CANSQARYNEQFF. The CDR3 DNA reads as TGTGCCAACAGCCAAGCCCGTTACAATGAGCAGTTCTTC. The chain carries TRBV3-1 and TRBJ2-1; D unclear. The germline V gene has CDR1 LGHDT and CDR2 YNNKEL (reference sequence). This CDR3 contains 13 residues.

This clonotype was recorded many times. The DNA of the CDR3 is TGCGCCAGCAGCCAAGGTAGGGGCGGCAATCAGCCCCAGCATTTT. Its translation is CASSQGRGGNQPQHF. J is TRBJ1-5 and V is TRBV4-3, with D possibly matching TRBD1 (5 bases). The CDR3 consists of 15 residues. The V gene's germline CDR1 is LGHNA and CDR2 YSLEER. With 1 base removed from V and 2 bases from J, the gap between germline ends came to 9 bases.

The chain employs TRBV7-6 and TRBJ1-2, with D possibly matching TRBD1 (5 bases). The CDR3 has 12 residues. Trimming removed 5 bases at V and 5 bases at J, with 9 bases between. Germline V gives CDR1 SGHVS, CDR2 FNYEAQ. The CDR3 reads CASSGGTYGYTF. CDR3 coding DNA: TGTGCCAGCAGCGGGGGGACTTATGGCTACACCTTC.

This clonotype was seen a handful of times. The chain couples TRBV7-9 to TRBJ2-2; D ambiguous. Germline V gene data show CDR1 as SEHNR and CDR2 as FQNEAQ (reference sequence). The CDR3 runs to 15 residues. V shed 4 bases and J shed 0 bases, with 9 bases lying between them. The CDR3 DNA reads as TGTGCCAGCAGCTCGACCGAAGCGAACACCGGGGAGCTGTTTTTT. This gives the protein CASSSTEANTGELFF.

The chain couples TRBV18 to TRBJ1-3; 12 positions match TRBD1. The junction had 7 bases not matched to a gene; V was cut back by 6 bases and J by 1 base. Germline-derived CDR1 and CDR2 are KGHSH and LQKENI. The CDR3 is 17 residues long. CDR3 nucleotide sequence: TGTGCCAGCTCGCAAGGGACAGGGGGCATTTCTGGAAACACCATATATTTT. Protein sequence: CASSQGTGGISGNTIYF. Combining the CDR3 with reference TRBV18 and TRBJ1-3 gives the whole variable domain NAGVMQNPRHLVRRRGQEARLRCSPMKGHSHVYWYRQLPEEGLKFMVYLQKENIIDESGMPKERFSAEFPKEGPSILRIQQVVRGDSAAYFCASSQGTGGISGNTIYFGEGSWLTVV.

The chain is built from TRBV29-1 and TRBJ1-2; D uncertain. Trimming left V 1 base short and J 8 bases short, with 14 bases between. The CDR3 loop spans 13 amino acids. Germline loops: CDR1 SQVTM, CDR2 ANQGSEA. The CDR3 nucleotides are TGCAGCGTTGAAGTCGCAGGCCTAGTAGGCTACACCTTC. It codes for CSVEVAGLVGYTF.

This clonotype was counted ten times or more. The chain combines TRBV30 with TRBJ2-2; no definite D call. The V and J ends lost 0 bases and 6 bases respectively, with 14 bases between them. The CDR3 consists of 15 residues. CDR1 and CDR2 from the germline V gene are GTSNPN and SVGIG (reference sequence). The CDR3, as DNA: TGTGCCTGGAGTGTATACTCGGTAGAAGCCGGGGAGCTGTTTTTT. Translating gives CAWSVYSVEAGELFF. Drawing the rest from reference TRBV30 and TRBJ2-2, the complete variable domain is SQTIHQWPATLVQPVGSPLSLECTVEGTSNPNLYWYRQAAGRGLQLLFYSVGIGQISSEVPQNLSASRPQDRQFILSSKKLLLSDSGFYLCAWSVYSVEAGELFFGEGSRLTVL.

The sample holds many counts of this clonotype. The chain couples TRBV7-9 to TRBJ2-3; 10 bases match TRBD1. This CDR3 has 14 amino acids. The junction had 2 bases not matched to a gene; V was cut back by 6 bases and J by 2 bases. Germline assignment: CDR1 SEHNR and CDR2 FQNEAQ (reference sequence). In DNA form, the CDR3 reads TGTGCCAGCAGGGACAGGGGGTACACAGATACGCAGTATTTT. Its protein product is CASRDRGYTDTQYF.

This clonotype was counted between two and nine times. The chain employs TRBV9 and TRBJ1-2; D is perhaps TRBD1 (6 bases). Trimming cost V 2 bases and J 4 bases, with 6 bases left between them. In germline, CDR1 is SGDLS, CDR2 YYNGEE. CDR3 length: 12 amino acids. The CDR3 protein is CASSVDSYGYTF. Written as DNA, the CDR3 is TGTGCCAGCAGCGTGGACAGCTATGGCTACACCTTC.

The CDR3 DNA reads as TGTGCCAGCACCTCTCTACAGGGTTCCTACAATGAGCAGTTCTTC. As protein: CASTSLQGSYNEQFF. The V and J genes are TRBV11-2 and TRBJ2-1; D perhaps matches TRBD1 (6 bases). The germline gives CDR1 SGHAT, CDR2 FQNNGV. This CDR3 comprises 15 residues. Trimming shortened V by 7 bases and J by 1 base, and 14 bases separated the two germline ends.

This clonotype was detected only a few times. The chain employs TRBV6-5 and TRBJ1-5; a weak D match, TRBD1 (5 bases). The CDR3 spans 14 residues. Germline V CDR1 and CDR2: MNHEY, SVGAGI. Deletions cut 6 bases from V and 6 bases from J, with 15 bases between. CDR3 in DNA: TGTGCCAGCAGCCCAAGGAGGGGTGGTCAGCCCCAGCATTTT. It specifies CASSPRRGGQPQHF.

This chain links TRBV11-2 with TRBJ2-2; TRBD1 agrees at 8 bases. The germline V gene encodes CDR1 SGHAT and CDR2 FQNNGV. The CDR3 is 15 residues long. J lost 4 bases, V lost 5 bases, and 6 bases had no gene match. In DNA form, the CDR3 reads TGTGCCAGCAGCCTGGACAGGGTCGGCACCGGGGAGCTGTTTTTT. It is translated as CASSLDRVGTGELFF.

J is TRBJ1-6 and V is TRBV4-1; D is uncertain. CDR3 length equals 16 residues. CDR1 MGHRA and CDR2 YSYEKL come from the germline V gene. V was clipped by 6 bases and J by 11 bases, with 23 bases between them. CDR3 protein: CASRETPSIEAAPLHF. The CDR3 DNA is TGCGCCAGCAGGGAGACACCGTCAATTGAAGCCGCACCCCTCCACTTT.

This clonotype was counted many times. The chain has TRBV6-1 and TRBJ2-7; D call uncertain. CDR1 is MNHNS and CDR2 is SASEGT in the germline V gene. This CDR3 spans 12 amino acids. With 2 bases removed from V and 4 bases from J, the gap between germline ends came to 6 bases. CDR3 sequence: CASSEMRYEQYF. The CDR3 DNA reads TGTGCCAGCAGTGAAATGCGTTACGAGCAGTACTTC.

V and J are TRBV19 and TRBJ2-1; 7 nucleotides line up with TRBD2. In germline, CDR1 is LNHDA, CDR2 SQIVND (reference sequence). After removal of 5 bases from V and 9 bases from J, the junction contained 4 bases not matched to a gene. The CDR3 loop spans 12 amino acids. This CDR3 is CASSHTGGEQFF. As DNA, the CDR3 is TGTGCCAGTAGTCATACGGGGGGTGAGCAGTTCTTC.

A few counts support this clonotype. The chain has TRBV7-2 and TRBJ2-3; TRBD2 aligns across 10 bases. Trimming cost V 2 bases and J 4 bases; bases outside gene matches: 6. The CDR3 length is 16 residues. The germline V gene encodes CDR1 SGHTA and CDR2 FQGNSA. Written as DNA, the CDR3 is TGTGCCAGCAGCTTAACAGGGCTAGCGGGAGCAGATACGCAGTATTTT. Encoded protein: CASSLTGLAGADTQYF.

In its sample, this clonotype was seen many times. The chain is built from TRBV30 and TRBJ2-6; 7 nucleotides line up with TRBD2. CDR1 and CDR2 from the germline V gene are GTSNPN and SVGIG (reference sequence). The length of the CDR3 is 16 residues. J lost 0 bases, V lost 7 bases, and 9 bases had no gene match. The DNA of the CDR3 is TGTGCCTACTCGGGGGGATCTGACTCTGGGGCCAACGTCCTGACTTTC. As protein: CAYSGGSDSGANVLTF.

The rearrangement uses TRBV9 and TRBJ1-5; unclear D gene. The CDR3 is 14 amino acids. In germline, CDR1 is SGDLS, CDR2 YYNGEE. The germline V and J ends were trimmed by 3 bases and 0 bases, with 7 bases remaining between them. In nucleotides, the CDR3 is TGTGCCAGCAGCGCCAGTAATAGCAATCAGCCCCAGCATTTT. This codes for CASSASNSNQPQHF.

Many counts were recorded for this clonotype. The chain's CDR3 is CASSPPGLLNGAEAFF. DNA of the CDR3: TGTGCCAGCAGTCCCCCAGGCCTACTGAATGGCGCTGAAGCTTTCTTT. The rearrangement links TRBV28 to TRBJ1-1; D ambiguous. There are 16 residues in the CDR3. V lost 5 bases, J lost 6 bases, and 22 bases lay in between. Germline CDR1 is MDHEN and CDR2 is SYDVKM.

This clonotype was picked up many times. The V and J genes are TRBV20-1 and TRBJ2-5; the D is unclear. The CDR3 extends over 13 amino acids. Germline-derived CDR1 and CDR2 are DFQATT and SNEGSKA (reference sequence). Trimming stripped 1 base from V and 2 bases from J, with 8 bases between. The CDR3 DNA sequence: TGCAGTGCTAGAGGGCGGATACAAGAGACCCAGTACTTC. This sequence encodes CSARGRIQETQYF.

As for this clonotype: A much larger clone differs from this one at a single base, so this may be a read error. The chain recombines TRBV7-9 with TRBJ1-1; D is undetermined. This CDR3 is 15 amino acids long. Germline-derived CDR1 and CDR2 are SEHNR and FQNEAQ (reference sequence). The CDR3: CVSSFPVVTNTEAFF. The CDR3 nucleotides are TGTGTCAGCAGCTTTCCTGTGGTTACGAACACTGAAGCTTTCTTT.

This clonotype occurred many times. The V call is TRBV29-1, the J call TRBJ1-2; possibly TRBD1 for D (6 bases). The CDR3 consists of 12 residues. Germline V gene sequence: CDR1 SQVTM, CDR2 ANQGSEA. V shed 5 bases and J shed 2 bases, with 9 bases lying between them. CDR3 bases: TGCAGCGTTAGAACAGGGAACTATGGCTACACCTTC. Translating it yields CSVRTGNYGYTF.

In its sample, this clonotype was seen many times. The J gene is TRBJ2-3, the V gene TRBV29-1; D is perhaps TRBD1 or TRBD2 (5 bases each). V was cut by 3 bases and J by 3 bases, with 13 bases left in between. Germline CDR1 is SQVTM and CDR2 is ANQGSEA. CDR3 size: 14 residues. The CDR3 nucleotides are TGCAGCGTTGAGCGCTGGGGACGGACAGATACGCAGTATTTT. Translated: CSVERWGRTDTQYF.

The rearrangement joins TRBV4-1 to TRBJ1-5, with TRBD1 as a possible D gene (6 bases). The CDR3 contains 14 residues. Per the germline V gene, CDR1 is MGHRA and CDR2 is YSYEKL. V lost 0 bases to trimming and J lost 7 bases, with 10 bases between them. CDR3 DNA: TGCGCCAGCAGCCAAGATATGGGGGCGCAGCCCCAGCATTTT. Its translation is CASSQDMGAQPQHF.

This clonotype was observed at least ten times. This chain connects TRBV18 to TRBJ1-1; D gene unclear. Germline-derived CDR1 and CDR2 are KGHSH and LQKENI. This CDR3 has 14 residues. V was trimmed by 3 bases and J by 2 bases, leaving 10 bases between them. The CDR3 protein is CASSPPTYNTEAFF. The CDR3 bases are TGTGCCAGCTCACCTCCCACATATAACACTGAAGCTTTCTTT.

At least ten counts were recorded for this clonotype. This sequence joins TRBV7-9 and TRBJ2-1; 11 nucleotides match TRBD2. CDR1 is SEHNR, CDR2 FQNEAQ, per germline (reference sequence). This CDR3 region has 17 residues. With 4 bases clipped from V and 0 bases from J, the junction kept 5 bases outside the gene matches. CDR3 sequence reads: CASSWGLAVSSYNEQFF. The CDR3 nucleotides read TGTGCCAGCAGCTGGGGACTAGCGGTCAGCTCCTACAATGAGCAGTTCTTC.

This chain joins TRBV20-1 and TRBJ2-1; D remains unclear. The length of the CDR3 is 14 residues. The germline CDR1 and CDR2 sequences are DFQATT and SNEGSKA (reference sequence). V lost 0 bases and J lost 4, with 10 bases in between. The CDR3 DNA sequence: TGCAGTGCTAGAGATGCGCCAGATTACAATGAGCAGTTCTTC. It encodes CSARDAPDYNEQFF.

The gene calls are TRBV20-1 and TRBJ2-7, with TRBD2 identical over 7 bases. Per the germline V gene, CDR1 is DFQATT and CDR2 is SNEGSKA (reference sequence). Germline trimming cut 6 bases from V and 2 bases from J; bases unmatched to any gene: 10. CDR3 length equals 14 residues. The CDR3 reads CSARERLAAYEQYF. DNA of the CDR3: TGCAGTGCCAGGGAACGACTAGCAGCCTACGAGCAGTACTTC.